The T cell receptor beta chain under discussion was sequenced for a study of blood T cell repertoires in COVID-19. TCRdb's copy holds only in-frame clones and misses some; the assay was immunoSEQ multiplex PCR. The repertoire consists of fewer than 60,000 clones, with approximately 89% occurring once and the leading ten covering approximately 12%. With V trimmed by 3 bases and J by 7 bases, 12 bases remained unmatched. From germline, CDR1 is LGHDT and CDR2 YNNKEL (reference sequence). The CDR3 runs to 15 residues. This TCR derives from a human donor with active COVID-19. The donor label of this sample is uncertain. The rearrangement links TRBV3-1 (or the pseudogene TRBV3-2) to TRBJ2-7; 7 bases align to TRBD2. The sequenced sample was peripheral blood. This CDR3 is CASSQNGAGVVEQYF. The CDR3, as DNA: TGTGCCAGCAGCCAGAACGGGGCGGGAGTGGTTGAGCAGTACTTC.